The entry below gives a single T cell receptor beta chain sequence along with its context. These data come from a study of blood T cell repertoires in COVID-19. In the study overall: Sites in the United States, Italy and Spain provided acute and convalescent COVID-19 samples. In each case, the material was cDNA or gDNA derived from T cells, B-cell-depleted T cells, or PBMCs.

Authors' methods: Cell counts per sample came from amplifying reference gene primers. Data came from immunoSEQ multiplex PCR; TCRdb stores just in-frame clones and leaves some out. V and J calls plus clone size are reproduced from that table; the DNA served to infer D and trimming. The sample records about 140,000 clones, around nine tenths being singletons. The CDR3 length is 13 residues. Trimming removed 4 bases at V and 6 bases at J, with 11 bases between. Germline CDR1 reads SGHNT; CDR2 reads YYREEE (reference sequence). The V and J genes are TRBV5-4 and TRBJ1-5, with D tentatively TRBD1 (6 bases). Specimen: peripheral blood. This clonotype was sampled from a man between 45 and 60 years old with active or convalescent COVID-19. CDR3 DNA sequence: TGTGCCAGCAGCCCGGGGGGCGGTCAGCCCCAGCATTTT. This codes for CASSPGGGQPQHF.